Below are 21 T cell receptor beta chains sequenced from a single sample in a study of lymphopenia after photon versus proton radiotherapy. Sequenced by immunoSEQ multiplex PCR; TCRdb stores in-frame clones only, minus some. The data show roughly 67,000 clones, with roughly 93% seen just once and about 3% held by the top ten. The specimen was peripheral blood, collected from a patient treated with photon-based radiotherapy. The receptors here all came from a woman between 65 and 79 years old with pancreatic cancer.

The CDR3, as DNA: TGTGCCAGCAGTGGGCATACCGGCGCCGGGTCTGGGGCCAACGTCCTGACTTTC. This codes for CASSGHTGAGSGANVLTF. V usage is TRBV28 and J usage is TRBJ2-6; D ambiguous. This CDR3 is 18 amino acids long. Trimming pared 5 bases from V and 1 base from J, leaving 18 bases between. Germline V gives CDR1 MDHEN, CDR2 SYDVKM.

This clone came up once. Here the CDR3 DNA reads TGTGCCAGCAGCCAGGACAGGGGTCCGTCCTATGGCTACACCTTC. It specifies CASSQDRGPSYGYTF. The chain links TRBV7-8 to TRBJ1-2; the match to TRBD1 covers 9 bases. Losses at the gene ends were 5 bases for V and 4 bases for J; bases not matched to a gene: 8. Per the germline V gene, CDR1 is SGHVS and CDR2 is FQNEAQ. This CDR3 spans 15 amino acids.

V usage is TRBV2 and J usage is TRBJ2-1; 7 nucleotides agree with TRBD2. CDR3 length: 14 amino acids. The junction had 2 bases not matched to a gene; V was cut back by 3 bases and J by 3 bases. Germline-derived CDR1 and CDR2 are SNHLY and FYNNEI. DNA for the CDR3: TGTGCCAGCAGTGATGGGGGGGGCTACAATGAGCAGTTCTTC. Protein product: CASSDGGGYNEQFF.

This rearrangement joins TRBV19 to TRBJ2-1, with 8 nucleotides matching TRBD1. Trimming removed 4 bases from V and 1 base from J; junction bases left unmatched: 3. The CDR3 totals 15 residues. Per germline, CDR1 LNHDA and CDR2 SQIVND (reference sequence). The CDR3 reads CASSTGTGSYNEQFF. In nucleotides, the CDR3 is TGTGCCAGTAGTACCGGGACAGGTTCCTACAATGAGCAGTTCTTC.

This chain uses TRBV5-6 with TRBJ2-2, with D unclear. This CDR3 is built from 14 residues. Germline V lookup: CDR1 SGHDT, CDR2 YYEEEE. The V gene lost 3 bases and the J gene lost 2 bases, with 8 bases spanning the gap. CDR3 region: CASSSGINTGELFF. CDR3 DNA sequence: TGTGCCAGCAGCTCTGGCATTAACACCGGGGAGCTGTTTTTT.

J is TRBJ1-1 and V is TRBV10-3; D uncertain. Germline values: CDR1 ENHRY, CDR2 SYGVKD. V was clipped by 3 bases and J by 2 bases, with 7 bases between them. The CDR3 covers 13 residues. CDR3 region: CAISEGINTEAFF. The CDR3 DNA follows: TGTGCCATCAGTGAAGGCATTAACACTGAAGCTTTCTTT.

V and J are TRBV5-4 and TRBJ2-2; 7 bases agree with TRBD2. Germline-derived CDR1 and CDR2 are SGHNT and YYREEE (reference sequence). The V and J ends lost 4 bases and 2 bases, in that order; junction bases with no gene match: 5. The CDR3 totals 15 residues. CDR3 nucleotides: TGTGCCAGCAGCCCGACTAGCTCAAACACCGGGGAGCTGTTTTTT. It is translated as CASSPTSSNTGELFF.

The chain joins TRBV7-9 to TRBJ1-4; D may be TRBD1 (6 bases). Trimming pared 3 bases from V and 4 bases from J, leaving 9 bases between. Looked up from germline, CDR1 is SEHNR and CDR2 is FQNEAQ (reference sequence). The CDR3 length is 14 residues. The CDR3 protein is CASSFRTDNEKLFF. CDR3 sequence (DNA): TGTGCCAGCAGCTTCCGGACAGATAATGAAAAACTGTTTTTT.

This clone was seen a single time. The chain uses TRBV11-3 and TRBJ1-1; D remains unclear. Looked up from germline, CDR1 is SGHNT and CDR2 is YENEEA. CDR3 length: 13 residues. Trimming pared 2 bases from V and 3 bases from J, leaving 7 bases between. In nucleotides, the CDR3 is TGTGCCAGCAGCTTAAATAGGGACACTGAAGCTTTCTTT. Its protein is CASSLNRDTEAFF.

The chain joins TRBV7-3 to TRBJ2-1; the match to TRBD2 covers 13 bases. Trimming at V came to 5 bases and at J to 7 bases, leaving 11 bases not matched to a gene. The germline V gene encodes CDR1 SGHTA and CDR2 FQGTGA. The CDR3 runs 17 residues. The CDR3 DNA sequence: TGTGCCAGCAGCACGGGAGGCGGGACTAGCGGGAATAATGAGCAGTTCTTC. Translation gives CASSTGGGTSGNNEQFF.

The J gene is TRBJ1-5, the V gene TRBV5-4; no reliable D call. With 4 bases removed from V and 3 bases from J, the gap between germline ends came to 14 bases. The CDR3 has 15 residues. Germline V gene lookup returns CDR1 SGHNT and CDR2 YYREEE (reference sequence). The CDR3 spells CASSRGSGSNQPQHF. The CDR3 bases are TGTGCCAGCAGCCGGGGTTCGGGCTCCAATCAGCCCCAGCATTTT.

The chain uses TRBV6-5 and TRBJ2-7; 8 bases align to TRBD1. The V gene end was trimmed by 6 bases and the J gene end by 0 bases; junction bases not matched to a gene: 7. The CDR3 has 15 residues. Looked up from germline, CDR1 is MNHEY and CDR2 is SVGAGI. The CDR3 nucleotides are TGTGCCAGCAGCCTTTGGACAGGGATCTCCTACGAGCAGTACTTC. This sequence encodes CASSLWTGISYEQYF.

The chain couples TRBV19 to TRBJ1-1, with 7 bases matching TRBD1. Per germline, CDR1 LNHDA and CDR2 SQIVND (reference sequence). J gave up 4 bases and V 7 bases, and 9 bases lay outside the gene matches. The CDR3 sequence is 14 residues long. The DNA for the CDR3 is TGTGCCAGTACCCCAGACAGGGTTCGCACTGAAGCTTTCTTT. Its translation: CASTPDRVRTEAFF.

This chain links TRBV15 with TRBJ1-1; TRBD1 might be the D (5 bases). Germline V CDR1 and CDR2: LNHNV, YYDKDF (reference sequence). The CDR3 sequence is 13 residues long. The V and J ends lost 0 bases and 8 bases respectively, with 10 bases between them. The CDR3 coding sequence is TGTGCCACCAGCAGAGATCGGCAGGGAGAAGCTTTCTTT. This translates into CATSRDRQGEAFF.

The chain couples TRBV9 to TRBJ2-2, with TRBD2 identical over 8 bases. The CDR3 loop spans 16 amino acids. Germline-derived CDR1 and CDR2 are SGDLS and YYNGEE. After removal of 0 bases from V and 6 bases from J, the junction contained 7 bases not matched to a gene. CDR3 nucleotides: TGTGCCAGCAGCGTAGACACCGGGAGGGGGTCCGGGGAGCTGTTTTTT. Its translation: CASSVDTGRGSGELFF.

This chain joins TRBV2 and TRBJ2-3; D possibly matches TRBD1 or TRBD2 (6 bases each). With 3 bases removed from V and 14 bases from J, the gap between germline ends came to 15 bases. CDR1 is SNHLY and CDR2 is FYNNEI in the germline V gene. This CDR3 is 12 amino acids long. The DNA of the CDR3 is TGTGCCAGCAGTGAGCTCGGGGGCTTGCCGTATTTT. Its translation: CASSELGGLPYF.

This chain uses TRBV2 with TRBJ2-1, with D perhaps matching TRBD1 or TRBD2 (5 bases each). CDR3 size: 14 residues. Germline loops: CDR1 SNHLY, CDR2 FYNNEI. Trimming shortened V by 6 bases and J by 6 bases, and 15 bases separated the two germline ends. This CDR3 is CASRGTVAGNEQFF. CDR3 nucleotide sequence: TGTGCCAGCAGGGGGACGGTAGCTGGCAATGAGCAGTTCTTC.

V usage is TRBV2 and J usage is TRBJ2-1, with 10 bases identical to TRBD2. Germline trimming cut 6 bases from V and 4 bases from J; bases unmatched to any gene: 6. The V gene's germline CDR1 is SNHLY and CDR2 FYNNEI. The CDR3 extends over 15 amino acids. Here the CDR3 reads CASSPSSGSYNEQFF. The CDR3 DNA reads TGTGCCAGCAGCCCATCTAGCGGGAGTTACAATGAGCAGTTCTTC.

This chain links TRBV7-9 with TRBJ1-1, with D maybe TRBD1 (6 bases). Germline values: CDR1 SEHNR, CDR2 FQNEAQ (reference sequence). V gave up 5 bases and J gave up 1 base, with 11 bases separating them. The CDR3 sequence is 14 residues long. The CDR3 reads CASSQRDKNTEAFF. Here the CDR3 DNA reads TGTGCCAGCAGCCAGAGGGACAAGAACACTGAAGCTTTCTTT.

This sequence joins TRBV6-5 and TRBJ1-5; TRBD1 is a possible D gene (5 bases). The CDR3 consists of 15 residues. Germline V CDR1 and CDR2: MNHEY, SVGAGI. Trimming removed 5 bases from V and 0 bases from J, with 11 bases in between. The CDR3, as DNA: TGTGCCAGCAGTCCACTACAGGTTAGCAATCAGCCCCAGCATTTT. It encodes CASSPLQVSNQPQHF.

The chain links TRBV25-1 to TRBJ1-1, with D perhaps TRBD1 (5 bases). The V gene lost 0 bases and the J gene lost 9 bases, with 14 bases spanning the gap. The CDR3 totals 14 residues. The germline V gene encodes CDR1 MGHDK and CDR2 SYGVNS. As DNA, the CDR3 is TGTGCCAGCAGTGAATATTCCCAGGGAAGGAAAGCTTTCTTT. This codes for CASSEYSQGRKAFF.